Below are 7 T cell receptor beta chains sequenced from a single sample in a study of T cell responses to AZD1222 COVID-19 vaccine. Method: immunoSEQ multiplex PCR; TCRdb's copy keeps in-frame clones and lacks some. The sample contains about 56,000 clones, around nine tenths of which appear only once. The sequencing here drew on peripheral blood, taken on day 0 of AZD1222 vaccination. These receptors were taken from an adult in good health.

This chain connects TRBV18 to TRBJ2-3, with TRBD2 matching 12 bases. After removal of 6 bases from V and 0 bases from J, the junction contained 16 bases not matched to a gene. Germline CDR1 KGHSH, CDR2 LQKENI. The CDR3 spans 20 residues. The CDR3 spells CASSPRDGLAGMFSTDTQYF. In nucleotides, the CDR3 is TGTGCCAGCTCCCCTCGGGACGGACTAGCGGGAATGTTCAGCACAGATACGCAGTATTTT.

The V and J genes are TRBV27 and TRBJ2-1, with TRBD2 identical over 8 bases. This CDR3 is 19 amino acids long. Germline loops: CDR1 MNHEY, CDR2 SMNVEV (reference sequence). V dropped 3 bases and J dropped 4; count of bases not matched to a gene: 17. The CDR3 DNA is TGTGCCAGCAGTTTCCGGCTAGCGGGCCACCGGCCATCATACAATGAGCAGTTCTTC. It codes for CASSFRLAGHRPSYNEQFF.

The chain uses TRBV21-1 and TRBJ2-1; the table calls TRBD2, which could not be checked here. TRBV21-1 is a known pseudogene. The CDR3 is 15 residues long. The CDR3 nucleotides read TGTGCCAGCAGCTCCACTAGCCTTTCCTACAATGAGCAGTTCTTC. Translated, it gives CASSSTSLSYNEQFF.

This clone showed up just once. This rearrangement joins TRBV3-1 (or the pseudogene TRBV3-2) to TRBJ1-6, with 9 bases lining up with TRBD1. Germline CDR1 LGHDT, CDR2 YNNKEL (reference sequence). The V segment lost 8 bases and the J segment 8 bases; nucleotides outside the gene matches: 4. This CDR3 has 13 residues. CDR3 residues: CASSGQGDSPLHF. The DNA for the CDR3 is TGTGCCAGCTCGGGACAGGGCGATTCACCCCTCCACTTT.

The V and J genes are TRBV11-3 and TRBJ1-2, with D uncertain. The germline gives CDR1 SGHNT, CDR2 YENEEA. The CDR3 spans 11 residues. Trimming stripped 5 bases from V and 8 bases from J, with 9 bases between. CDR3 region: CASSQGLGYTF. The DNA for the CDR3 is TGTGCCAGCAGCCAAGGGCTGGGCTACACCTTC.

The DNA for the CDR3 is TGTGCCAGCAGTTACGATTCTGGAAACACCATATATTTT. Its protein product is CASSYDSGNTIYF. The chain joins TRBV6-5 to TRBJ1-3; no definite D call. CDR1 is MNHEY, CDR2 SVGAGI, per germline. V lost 2 bases to trimming and J lost 1 base, with 3 bases between them. This CDR3 region has 13 residues.

The V and J genes are TRBV7-2 and TRBJ2-3; D remains unclear. Germline CDR1 reads SGHTA; CDR2 reads FQGNSA. Deletions cut 1 base from V and 7 bases from J, with 9 bases between. The CDR3 spans 13 residues. In nucleotides, the CDR3 is TGTGCCAGCAGCTTAGAAGCAGGAAATACGCAGTATTTT. Translated, it gives CASSLEAGNTQYF.